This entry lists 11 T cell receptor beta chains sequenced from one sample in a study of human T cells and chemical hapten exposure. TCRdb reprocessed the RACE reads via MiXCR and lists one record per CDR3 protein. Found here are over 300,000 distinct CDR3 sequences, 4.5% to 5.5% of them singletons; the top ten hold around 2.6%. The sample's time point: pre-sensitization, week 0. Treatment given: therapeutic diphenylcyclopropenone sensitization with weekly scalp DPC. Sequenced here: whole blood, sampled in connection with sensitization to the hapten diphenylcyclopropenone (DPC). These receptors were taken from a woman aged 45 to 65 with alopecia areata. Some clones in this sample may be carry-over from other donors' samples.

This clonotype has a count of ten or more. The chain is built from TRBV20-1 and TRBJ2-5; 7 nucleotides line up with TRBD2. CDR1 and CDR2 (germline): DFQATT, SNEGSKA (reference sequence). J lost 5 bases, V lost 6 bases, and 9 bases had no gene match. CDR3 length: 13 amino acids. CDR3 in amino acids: CSAPSGEVETQYF. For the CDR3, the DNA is TGCAGTGCCCCTAGCGGTGAGGTGGAGACCCAGTACTTC.

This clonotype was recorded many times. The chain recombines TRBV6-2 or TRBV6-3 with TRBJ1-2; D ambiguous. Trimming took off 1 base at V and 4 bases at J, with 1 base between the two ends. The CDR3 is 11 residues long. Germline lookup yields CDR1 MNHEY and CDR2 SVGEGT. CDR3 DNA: TGTGCCAGCAGTTACTTCTATGGCTACACCTTC. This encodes CASSYFYGYTF.

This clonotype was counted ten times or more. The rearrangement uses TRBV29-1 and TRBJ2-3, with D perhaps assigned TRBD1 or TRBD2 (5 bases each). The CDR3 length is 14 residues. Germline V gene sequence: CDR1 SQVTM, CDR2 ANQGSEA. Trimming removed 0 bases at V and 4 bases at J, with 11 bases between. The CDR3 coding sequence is TGCAGCGTTGAAGATTTCGAGGGGCCAGATACGCAGTATTTT. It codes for CSVEDFEGPDTQYF.

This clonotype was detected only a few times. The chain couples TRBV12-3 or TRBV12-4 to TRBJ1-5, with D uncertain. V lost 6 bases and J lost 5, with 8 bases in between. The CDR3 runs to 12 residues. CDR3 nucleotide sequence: TGTGCCAGCAGCCTTAATCATCAGCCCCAGCATTTT. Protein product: CASSLNHQPQHF.

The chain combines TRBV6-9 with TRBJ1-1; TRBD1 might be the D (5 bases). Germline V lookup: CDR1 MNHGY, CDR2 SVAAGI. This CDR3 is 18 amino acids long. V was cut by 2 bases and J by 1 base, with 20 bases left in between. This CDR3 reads CASSYILGGAESNTEAFF. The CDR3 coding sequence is TGTGCCAGCAGTTATATATTGGGGGGAGCGGAGTCGAACACTGAAGCTTTCTTT.

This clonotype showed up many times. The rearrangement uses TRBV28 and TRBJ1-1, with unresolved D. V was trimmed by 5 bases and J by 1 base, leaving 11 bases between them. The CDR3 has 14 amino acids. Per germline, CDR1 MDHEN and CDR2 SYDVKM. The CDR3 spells CASSPESENTEAFF. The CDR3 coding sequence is TGTGCCAGCAGTCCGGAATCGGAGAACACTGAAGCTTTCTTT.

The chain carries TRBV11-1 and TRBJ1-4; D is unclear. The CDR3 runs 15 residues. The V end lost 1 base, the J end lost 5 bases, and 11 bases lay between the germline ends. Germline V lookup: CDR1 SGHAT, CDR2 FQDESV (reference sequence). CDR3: CASSLDFRENEKLFF. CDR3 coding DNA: TGTGCCAGCAGCTTAGATTTCCGGGAGAATGAAAAACTGTTTTTT.

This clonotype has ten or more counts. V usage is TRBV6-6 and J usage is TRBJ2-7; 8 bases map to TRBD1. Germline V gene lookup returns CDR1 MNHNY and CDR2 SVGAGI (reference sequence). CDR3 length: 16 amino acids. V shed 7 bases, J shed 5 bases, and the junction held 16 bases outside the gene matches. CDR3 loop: CASMPHIWTGFNEQYF. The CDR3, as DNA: TGTGCCAGCATGCCCCATATTTGGACAGGGTTCAACGAGCAGTACTTC.

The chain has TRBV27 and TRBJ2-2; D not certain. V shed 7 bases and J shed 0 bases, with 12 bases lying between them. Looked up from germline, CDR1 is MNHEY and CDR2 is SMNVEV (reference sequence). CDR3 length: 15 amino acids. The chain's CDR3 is CASTLGYTNTGELFF. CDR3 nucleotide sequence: TGTGCCAGCACGCTTGGCTACACGAACACCGGGGAGCTGTTTTTT.

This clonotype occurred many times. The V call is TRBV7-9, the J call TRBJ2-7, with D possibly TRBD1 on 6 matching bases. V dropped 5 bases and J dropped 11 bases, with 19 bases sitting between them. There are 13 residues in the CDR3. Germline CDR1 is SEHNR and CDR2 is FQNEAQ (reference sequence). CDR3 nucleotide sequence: TGTGCCAGCAGCCTTGGACAGTTGGGCACAGAGTACTTC. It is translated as CASSLGQLGTEYF. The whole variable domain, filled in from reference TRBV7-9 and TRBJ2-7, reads DTGVSQNPRHKITKRGQNVTFRCDPISEHNRLYWYRQTLGQGPEFLTYFQNEAQLEKSRLLSDRFSAERPKGSFSTLEIQRTEQGDSAMYLCASSLGQLGTEYFGPGTRLTVT.

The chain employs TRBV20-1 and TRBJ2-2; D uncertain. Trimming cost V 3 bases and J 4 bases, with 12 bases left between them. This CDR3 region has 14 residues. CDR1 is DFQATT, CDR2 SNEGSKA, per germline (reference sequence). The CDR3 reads CSARGLHSTGELFF. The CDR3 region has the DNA TGCAGTGCTAGGGGCCTGCACTCCACCGGGGAGCTGTTTTTT.